Below are 3 T cell receptor beta chains sequenced from a single sample in a study of cytomegalovirus exposure and HLA in healthy donors. 13 Jbeta primers and 60 Vbeta primers were used for the PCR. Assay: immunoSEQ multiplex PCR; the TCRdb copy retains only in-frame clones and omits some. The data contain about 130,000 clones, around 8.5% of them seen just once; the ten biggest clones take up about 5.5%. Material: PBMCs. The receptors derive from a man between 40 and 49 years old in good health and CMV-seronegative.

This clone was found a few times. The chain joins TRBV7-2 to TRBJ2-2, with 11 bases aligning to TRBD2. The germline CDR1 and CDR2 sequences are SGHTA and FQGNSA. The junction had 4 bases not matched to a gene; V was cut back by 5 bases and J by 5 bases. This CDR3 has 15 amino acids. CDR3 nucleotides: TGTGCCAGCAGCGTTAGCGGGGGGGTTACCGGGGAGCTGTTTTTT. This codes for CASSVSGGVTGELFF.

The J gene is TRBJ2-3, the V gene TRBV5-1; 7 bases line up with TRBD1. The CDR3 length is 14 residues. Germline V CDR1 and CDR2: SGHRS, YFSETQ. The CDR3, as DNA: TGCGCAGCGAGTACCGGGACAGCCCCGGATACGCAGTATTTT. Translating it yields CAASTGTAPDTQYF. Together with reference TRBV5-1 and TRBJ2-3, the CDR3 gives the full variable domain: KAGVTQTPRYLIKTRGQQVTLSCSPISGHRSVSWYQQTPGQGLQFLFEYFSETQRNKGNFPGRFSGRQFSNSRSEMNVSTLELGDSALYLCAASTGTAPDTQYFGPGTRLTVL.

This clone was seen a handful of times. The chain couples TRBV6-1 to TRBJ1-5; D is unclear. Germline lookup yields CDR1 MNHNS and CDR2 SASEGT. Trimming took 3 bases from V and 3 from J, leaving 15 bases between them. The CDR3 is made up of 16 amino acids. This CDR3 is CASSERARWANQPQHF. The CDR3 coding sequence is TGTGCCAGCAGTGAGAGGGCTAGGTGGGCCAATCAGCCCCAGCATTTT.